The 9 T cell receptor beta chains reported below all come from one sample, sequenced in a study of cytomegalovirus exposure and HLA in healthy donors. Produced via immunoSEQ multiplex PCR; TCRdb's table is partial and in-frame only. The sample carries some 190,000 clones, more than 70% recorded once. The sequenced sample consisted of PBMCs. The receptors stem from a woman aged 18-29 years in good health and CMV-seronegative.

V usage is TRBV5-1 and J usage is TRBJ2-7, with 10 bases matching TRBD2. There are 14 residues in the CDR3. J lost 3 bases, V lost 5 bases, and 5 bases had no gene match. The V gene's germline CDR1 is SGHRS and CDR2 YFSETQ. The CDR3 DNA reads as TGCGCCAGCAGGGAACTAGCGGGACTCTACGAGCAGTACTTC. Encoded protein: CASRELAGLYEQYF.

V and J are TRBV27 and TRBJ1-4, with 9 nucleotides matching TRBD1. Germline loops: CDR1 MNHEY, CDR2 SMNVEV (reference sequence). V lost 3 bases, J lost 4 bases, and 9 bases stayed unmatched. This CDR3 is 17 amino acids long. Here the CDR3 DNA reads TGTGCCAGCAGTTTTTATTATGGGACAGGGCATAATGAAAAACTGTTTTTT. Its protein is CASSFYYGTGHNEKLFF.

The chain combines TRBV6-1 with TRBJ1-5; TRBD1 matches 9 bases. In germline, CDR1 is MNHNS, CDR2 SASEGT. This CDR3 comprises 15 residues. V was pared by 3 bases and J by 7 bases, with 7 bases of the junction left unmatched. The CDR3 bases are TGTGCCAGCAGTGATTTTGGGACAGGGTTCCAGCCCCAGCATTTT. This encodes CASSDFGTGFQPQHF.

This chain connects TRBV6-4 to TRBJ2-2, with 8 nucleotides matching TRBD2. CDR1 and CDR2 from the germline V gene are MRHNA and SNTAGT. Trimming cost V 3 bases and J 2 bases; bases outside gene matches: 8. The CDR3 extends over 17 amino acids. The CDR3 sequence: CASSESSGGSNTGELFF. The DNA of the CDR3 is TGTGCCAGCAGTGAGTCGTCGGGAGGGAGCAACACCGGGGAGCTGTTTTTT.

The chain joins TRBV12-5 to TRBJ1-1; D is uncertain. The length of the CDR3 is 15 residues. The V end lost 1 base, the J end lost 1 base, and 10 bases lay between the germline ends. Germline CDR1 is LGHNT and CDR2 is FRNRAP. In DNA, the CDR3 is TGTGCTAGTGGTTTGGGGGCGTACGGGAACACTGAAGCTTTCTTT. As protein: CASGLGAYGNTEAFF. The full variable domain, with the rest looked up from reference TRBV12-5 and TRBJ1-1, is DARVTQTPRHKVTEMGQEVTMRCQPILGHNTVFWYRQTMMQGLELLAYFRNRAPLDDSGMPKDRFSAEMPDATLATLKIQPSEPRDSAVYFCASGLGAYGNTEAFFGQGTRLTVV.

CDR3 bases: TGTGCCAGCAGCTTCCGACTACCCCGGAGAGAGACCCAGTACTTC. It yields the protein CASSFRLPRRETQYF. The chain combines TRBV5-6 with TRBJ2-5, with D possibly matching TRBD2 (5 bases). Germline loops: CDR1 SGHDT, CDR2 YYEEEE. Trimming left V 2 bases short and J 4 bases short, with 15 bases between. CDR3 size: 15 residues.

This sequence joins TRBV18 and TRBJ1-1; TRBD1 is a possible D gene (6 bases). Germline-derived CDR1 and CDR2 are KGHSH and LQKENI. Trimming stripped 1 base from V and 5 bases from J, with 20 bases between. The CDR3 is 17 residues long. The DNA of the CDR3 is TGTGCCAGCTCACCACTAGGGGGTCCGGAGATAAGAACTGAAGCTTTCTTT. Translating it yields CASSPLGGPEIRTEAFF.

The CDR3 DNA reads as TGCGCCAGCAGCCATCCCCTCCGGGACTCTAATGAAAAACTGTTTTTT. It yields the protein CASSHPLRDSNEKLFF. This chain links TRBV4-1 with TRBJ1-4; D might be TRBD1 (5 bases). This CDR3 has 16 amino acids. V was cut by 3 bases and J by 3 bases, with 14 bases left in between. Germline values: CDR1 MGHRA, CDR2 YSYEKL.

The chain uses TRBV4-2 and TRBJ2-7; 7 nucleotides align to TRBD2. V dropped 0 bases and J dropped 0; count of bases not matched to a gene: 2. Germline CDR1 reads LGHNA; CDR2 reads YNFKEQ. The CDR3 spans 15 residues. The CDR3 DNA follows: TGTGCCAGCAGCCAAGAAGCGGGAATCTCCTACGAGCAGTACTTC. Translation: CASSQEAGISYEQYF.